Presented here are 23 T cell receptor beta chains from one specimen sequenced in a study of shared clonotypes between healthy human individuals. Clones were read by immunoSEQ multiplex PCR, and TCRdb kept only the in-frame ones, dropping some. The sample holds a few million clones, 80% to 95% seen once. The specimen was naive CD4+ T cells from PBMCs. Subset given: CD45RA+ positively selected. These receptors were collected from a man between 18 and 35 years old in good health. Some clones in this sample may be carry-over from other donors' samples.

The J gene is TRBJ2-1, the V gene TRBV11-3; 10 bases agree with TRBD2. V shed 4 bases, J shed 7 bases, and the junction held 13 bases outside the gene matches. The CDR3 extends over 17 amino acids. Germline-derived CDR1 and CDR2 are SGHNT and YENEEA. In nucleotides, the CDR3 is TGTGCCAGCAGCTCCCGGAGTAGCGGGAGGTTTGGGAATGAGCAGTTCTTC. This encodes CASSSRSSGRFGNEQFF. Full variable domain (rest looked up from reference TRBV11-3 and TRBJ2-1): EAGVVQSPRYKIIEKKQPVAFWCNPISGHNTLYWYLQNLGQGPELLIRYENEEAVDDSQLPKDRFSAERLKGVDSTLKIQPAELGDSAVYLCASSSRSSGRFGNEQFFGPGTRLTVL.

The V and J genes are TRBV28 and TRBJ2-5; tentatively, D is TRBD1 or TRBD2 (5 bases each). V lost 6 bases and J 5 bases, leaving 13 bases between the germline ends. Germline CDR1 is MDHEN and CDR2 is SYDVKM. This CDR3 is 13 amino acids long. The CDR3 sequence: CASSRDLRETQYF. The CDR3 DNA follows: TGTGCCAGCAGCCGGGACCTTCGGGAGACCCAGTACTTC.

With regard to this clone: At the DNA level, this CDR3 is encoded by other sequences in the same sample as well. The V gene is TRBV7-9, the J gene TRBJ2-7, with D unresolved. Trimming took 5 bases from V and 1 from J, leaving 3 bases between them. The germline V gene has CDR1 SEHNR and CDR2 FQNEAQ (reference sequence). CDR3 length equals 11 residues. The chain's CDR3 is CASSPSYEQYF. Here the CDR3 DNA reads TGTGCCAGCAGCCCGTCCTACGAGCAGTACTTC.

The CDR3 reads CASSQSYPGGIGEAFF. As DNA, the CDR3 is TGCGCCAGCAGTCAATCGTACCCAGGGGGCATTGGTGAAGCTTTCTTT. This chain links TRBV23-1 with TRBJ1-1; TRBD1 matches 8 bases. TRBV23-1 is assigned to the ORF class and has an uncertain function. The V and J ends lost 0 bases and 7 bases, in that order; junction bases with no gene match: 10. The CDR3 has 16 amino acids.

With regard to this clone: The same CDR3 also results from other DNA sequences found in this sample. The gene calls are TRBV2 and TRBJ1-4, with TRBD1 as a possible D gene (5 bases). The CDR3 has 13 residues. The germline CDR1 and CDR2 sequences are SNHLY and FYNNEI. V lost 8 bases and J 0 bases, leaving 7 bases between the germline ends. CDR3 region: CASSGATNEKLFF. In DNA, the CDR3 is TGTGCCAGCTCGGGGGCAACTAATGAAAAACTGTTTTTT. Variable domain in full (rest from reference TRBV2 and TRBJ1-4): EPEVTQTPSHQVTQMGQEVILRCVPISNHLYFYWYRQILGQKVEFLVSFYNNEISEKSEIFDDQFSVERPDGSNFTLKIRSTKLEDSAMYFCASSGATNEKLFFGSGTQLSVL.

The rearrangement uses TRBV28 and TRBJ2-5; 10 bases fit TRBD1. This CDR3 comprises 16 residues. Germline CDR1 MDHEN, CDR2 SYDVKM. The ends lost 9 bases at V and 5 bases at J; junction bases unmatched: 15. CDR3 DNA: TGTGCCAGTTTCGGAACCGGGACAGGGGATCCGGAGACCCAGTACTTC. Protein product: CASFGTGTGDPETQYF.

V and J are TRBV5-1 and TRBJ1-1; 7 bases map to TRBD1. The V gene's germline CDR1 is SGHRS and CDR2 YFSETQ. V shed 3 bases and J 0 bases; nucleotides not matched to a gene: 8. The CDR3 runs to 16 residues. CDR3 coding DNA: TGCGCCAGCAGCTGGGCCATTGACAGGGTGAACACTGAAGCTTTCTTT. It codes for CASSWAIDRVNTEAFF. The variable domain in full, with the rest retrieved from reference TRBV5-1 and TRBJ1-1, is KAGVTQTPRYLIKTRGQQVTLSCSPISGHRSVSWYQQTPGQGLQFLFEYFSETQRNKGNFPGRFSGRQFSNSRSEMNVSTLELGDSALYLCASSWAIDRVNTEAFFGQGTRLTVV.

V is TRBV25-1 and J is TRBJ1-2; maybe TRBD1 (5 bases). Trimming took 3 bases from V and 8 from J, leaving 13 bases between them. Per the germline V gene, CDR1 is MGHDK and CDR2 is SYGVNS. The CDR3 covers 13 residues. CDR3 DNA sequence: TGTGCCAGCAGTGATGCGGGGCCTCTCGGCTACACCTTC. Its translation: CASSDAGPLGYTF.

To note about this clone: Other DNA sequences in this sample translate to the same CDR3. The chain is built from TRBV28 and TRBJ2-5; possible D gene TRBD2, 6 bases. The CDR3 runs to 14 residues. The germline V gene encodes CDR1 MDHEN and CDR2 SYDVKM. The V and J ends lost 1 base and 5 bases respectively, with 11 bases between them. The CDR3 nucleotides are TGTGCCAGCAGTTTATTGGGGGGTCGCGAGACCCAGTACTTC. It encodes CASSLLGGRETQYF.

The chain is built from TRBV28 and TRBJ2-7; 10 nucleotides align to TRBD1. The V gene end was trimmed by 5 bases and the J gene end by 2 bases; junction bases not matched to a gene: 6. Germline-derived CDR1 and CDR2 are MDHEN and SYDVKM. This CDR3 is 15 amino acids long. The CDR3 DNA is TGTGCCAGCAGTACCCACGGACAGGGGGCCTACGAGCAGTACTTC. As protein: CASSTHGQGAYEQYF.

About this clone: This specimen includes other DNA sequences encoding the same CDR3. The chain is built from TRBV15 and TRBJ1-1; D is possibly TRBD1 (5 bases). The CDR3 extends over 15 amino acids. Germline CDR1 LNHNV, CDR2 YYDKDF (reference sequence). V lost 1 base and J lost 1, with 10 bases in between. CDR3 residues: CATSRAGTANTEAFF. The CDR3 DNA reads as TGTGCCACCAGCAGAGCCGGGACGGCGAACACTGAAGCTTTCTTT.

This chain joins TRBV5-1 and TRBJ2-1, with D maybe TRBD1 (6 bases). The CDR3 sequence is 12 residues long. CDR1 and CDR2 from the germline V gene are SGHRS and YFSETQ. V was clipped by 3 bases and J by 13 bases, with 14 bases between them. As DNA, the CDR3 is TGCGCCAGCAGCTCCGGGACACTAGGTCAGTTCTTC. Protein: CASSSGTLGQFF. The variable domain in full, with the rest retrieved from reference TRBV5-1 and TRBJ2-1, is KAGVTQTPRYLIKTRGQQVTLSCSPISGHRSVSWYQQTPGQGLQFLFEYFSETQRNKGNFPGRFSGRQFSNSRSEMNVSTLELGDSALYLCASSSGTLGQFFGPGTRLTVL.

CDR3 protein: CASSSSRSYYTGELFF. The DNA for the CDR3 is TGTGCCAGCAGTTCTTCTCGGAGTTACTACACCGGGGAGCTGTTTTTT. The V and J genes are TRBV7-9 and TRBJ2-2; D not certain. In germline, CDR1 is SEHNR, CDR2 FQNEAQ (reference sequence). The CDR3 spans 16 residues. V lost 6 bases and J lost 3, with 17 bases in between.

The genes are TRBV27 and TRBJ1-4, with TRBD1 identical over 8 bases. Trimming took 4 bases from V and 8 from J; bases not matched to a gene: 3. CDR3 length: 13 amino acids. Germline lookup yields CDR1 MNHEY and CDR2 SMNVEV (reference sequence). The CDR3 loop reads CASSYGQGEKLFF. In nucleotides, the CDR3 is TGTGCCAGCAGTTATGGACAGGGCGAAAAACTGTTTTTT.

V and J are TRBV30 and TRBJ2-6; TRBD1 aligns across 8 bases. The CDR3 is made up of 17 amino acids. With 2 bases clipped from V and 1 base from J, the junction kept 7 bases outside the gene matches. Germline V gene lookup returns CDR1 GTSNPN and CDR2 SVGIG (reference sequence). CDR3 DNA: TGTGCCTGGAGTCCGGGCAGGGGGCCTTCTGGGGCCAACGTCCTGACTTTC. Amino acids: CAWSPGRGPSGANVLTF.

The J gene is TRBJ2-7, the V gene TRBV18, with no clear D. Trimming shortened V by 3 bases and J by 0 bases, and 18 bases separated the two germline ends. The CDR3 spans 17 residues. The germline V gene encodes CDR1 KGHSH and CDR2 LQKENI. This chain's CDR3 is CASSPFGFQAVSYEQYF. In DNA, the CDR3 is TGTGCCAGCTCACCCTTCGGATTCCAAGCAGTCTCCTACGAGCAGTACTTC.

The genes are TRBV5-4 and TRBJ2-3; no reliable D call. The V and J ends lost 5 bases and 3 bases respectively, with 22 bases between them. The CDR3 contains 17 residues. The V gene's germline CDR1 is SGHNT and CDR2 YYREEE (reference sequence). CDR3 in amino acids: CASSSGSRKAGTDTQYF. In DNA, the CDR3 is TGTGCCAGCAGTTCGGGTTCGAGGAAAGCTGGGACAGATACGCAGTATTTT. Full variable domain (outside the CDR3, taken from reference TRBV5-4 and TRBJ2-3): ETGVTQSPTHLIKTRGQQVTLRCSSQSGHNTVSWYQQALGQGPQFIFQYYREEENGRGNFPPRFSGLQFPNYSSELNVNALELDDSALYLCASSSGSRKAGTDTQYFGPGTRLTVL.

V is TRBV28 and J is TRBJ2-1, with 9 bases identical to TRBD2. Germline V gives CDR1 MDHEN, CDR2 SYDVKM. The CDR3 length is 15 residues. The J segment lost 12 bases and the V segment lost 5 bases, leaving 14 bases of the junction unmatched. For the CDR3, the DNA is TGTGCCAGCAGTCCACCTGGGTTAGCGGGAGCAGGGCAGTTCTTC. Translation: CASSPPGLAGAGQFF.

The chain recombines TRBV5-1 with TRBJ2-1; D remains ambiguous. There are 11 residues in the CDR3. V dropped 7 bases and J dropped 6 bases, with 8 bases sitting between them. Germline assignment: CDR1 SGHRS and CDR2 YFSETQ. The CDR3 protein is CASQDLNEQFF. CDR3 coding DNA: TGCGCCAGCCAGGACCTCAATGAGCAGTTCTTC.

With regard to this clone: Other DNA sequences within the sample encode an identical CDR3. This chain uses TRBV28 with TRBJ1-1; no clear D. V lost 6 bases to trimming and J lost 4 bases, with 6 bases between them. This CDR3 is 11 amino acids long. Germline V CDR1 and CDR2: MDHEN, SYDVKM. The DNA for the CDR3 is TGTGCCAGCAGGGGAATCACTGAAGCTTTCTTT. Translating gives CASRGITEAFF.

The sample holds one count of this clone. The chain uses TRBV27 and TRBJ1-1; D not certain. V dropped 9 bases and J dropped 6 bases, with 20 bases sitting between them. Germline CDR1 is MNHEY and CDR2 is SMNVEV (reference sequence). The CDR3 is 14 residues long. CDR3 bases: TGTGCCAGTCTTACCTCAGCGAATGTCCCTGAAGCTTTCTTT. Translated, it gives CASLTSANVPEAFF.

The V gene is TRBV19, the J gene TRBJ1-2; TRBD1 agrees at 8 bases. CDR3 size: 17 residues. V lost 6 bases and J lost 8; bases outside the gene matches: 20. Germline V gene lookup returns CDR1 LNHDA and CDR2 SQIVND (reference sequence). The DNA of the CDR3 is TGTGCCAGTAGCCCCACCTCAGGAGGACAGGGAAGGTGGGGCTACACCTTC. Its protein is CASSPTSGGQGRWGYTF.

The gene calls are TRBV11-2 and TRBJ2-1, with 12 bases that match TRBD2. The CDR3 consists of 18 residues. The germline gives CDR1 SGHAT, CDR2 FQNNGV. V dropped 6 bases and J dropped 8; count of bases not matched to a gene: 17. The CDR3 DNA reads TGTGCCAGCAGTATAGGAGAGTCTAGCGGGAGGGCCTTCGATGAGCAGTTCTTC. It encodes CASSIGESSGRAFDEQFF.